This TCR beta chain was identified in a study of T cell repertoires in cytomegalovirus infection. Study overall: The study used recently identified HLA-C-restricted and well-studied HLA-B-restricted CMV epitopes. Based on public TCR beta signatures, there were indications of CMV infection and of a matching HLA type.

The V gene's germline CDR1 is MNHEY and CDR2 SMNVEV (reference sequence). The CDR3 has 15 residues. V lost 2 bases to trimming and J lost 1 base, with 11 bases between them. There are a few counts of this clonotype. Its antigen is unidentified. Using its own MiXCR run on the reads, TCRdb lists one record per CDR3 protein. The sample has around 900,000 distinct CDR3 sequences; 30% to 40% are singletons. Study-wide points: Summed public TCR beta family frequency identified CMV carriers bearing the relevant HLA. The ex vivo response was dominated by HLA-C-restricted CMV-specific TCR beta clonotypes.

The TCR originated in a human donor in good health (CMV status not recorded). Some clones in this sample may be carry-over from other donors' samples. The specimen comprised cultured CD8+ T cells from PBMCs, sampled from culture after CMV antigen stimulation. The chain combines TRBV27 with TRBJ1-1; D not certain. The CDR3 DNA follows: TGTGCCAGCAGTTTAACAGCTATGTCGAACACTGAAGCTTTCTTT. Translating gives CASSLTAMSNTEAFF.